The 4 T cell receptor beta chains presented below share a single source sample, sequenced in a study of T-cell memory formation after mild COVID-19 (dated by TCRdb to the early 2020s). Libraries were made using 5' RACE. Reads for this sample came from an Illumina NovaSeq 6000. Starting from the raw public reads, TCRdb applied fastp trimming at Q25, assembled clones with MiXCR and retained in-frame beta chains. For every CDR3 protein sequence, its rows merge into one entry that carries the most common genes and DNA. The table for this sample lists 400,000 to 500,000 distinct CDR3 sequences; roughly 20% of them were counted only once. The ten largest clones represent about 8.8% of the sample. The sequenced material came from PBMCs or a T cell subset sorted from them (not recorded which). These receptors were taken from an adult woman who had mild COVID-19 (a few samples of this study predate the infection). The sample titles of this study are shuffled in the database, so cell type and time point are left out; the donor was told from shared clones.

The chain couples TRBV6-5 to TRBJ1-4, with 9 bases identical to TRBD1. V was clipped by 4 bases and J by 8 bases; unmatched bases: 2. The CDR3 contains 13 residues. Germline assignment: CDR1 MNHEY and CDR2 SVGAGI. CDR3: CASSWDRVEKLFF. The DNA of the CDR3 is TGTGCCAGCAGTTGGGACAGGGTCGAAAAACTGTTTTTT.

This clonotype has just a few counts. The genes are TRBV6-6 and TRBJ2-3, with D hard to call. The length of the CDR3 is 18 residues. V dropped 6 bases and J dropped 1 base, with 23 bases sitting between them. The germline gives CDR1 MNHNY, CDR2 SVGAGI (reference sequence). CDR3 residues: CASSLEPSLRAGTDTQYF. The CDR3 DNA sequence: TGTGCCAGCAGCCTAGAGCCTAGTCTTAGAGCTGGCACAGATACGCAGTATTTT.

The table lists this clonotype with a few counts. This sequence joins TRBV15 and TRBJ2-2; no definite D call. Trimming took off 5 bases at V and 5 bases at J, with 18 bases between the two ends. Looked up from germline, CDR1 is LNHNV and CDR2 is YYDKDF (reference sequence). This CDR3 has 16 residues. CDR3 sequence: CATSPVDLLETGELFF. CDR3 DNA: TGTGCCACCAGCCCGGTGGACCTCCTTGAAACCGGGGAGCTGTTTTTT.

This clonotype turned up a few times. The chain employs TRBV30 and TRBJ1-5, with a weak D call TRBD1 (5 bases). The CDR3 has 15 amino acids. Germline V gene sequence: CDR1 GTSNPN, CDR2 SVGIG (reference sequence). The germline V and J ends were trimmed by 5 bases and 0 bases, with 14 bases remaining between them. CDR3 in DNA: TGTGCCTGGTCTCGGGACGGAATTAGCAATCAGCCCCAGCATTTT. It encodes CAWSRDGISNQPQHF.